This T cell receptor beta chain appears in the sequencing data of a study of blood T cell repertoires in COVID-19. Trimming removed 3 bases at V and 1 base at J, with 21 bases between. The germline CDR1 and CDR2 sequences are LNHDA and SQIVND (reference sequence). This CDR3 region has 18 residues. Some clones are missing from TCRdb's copy, which holds only in-frame ones; the method was immunoSEQ multiplex PCR. The table includes 150,000 to 200,000 clones, around nine tenths detected once. Sequencing was done on a sample of peripheral blood. The chain is built from TRBV19 and TRBJ1-2; TRBD1 is a possible D gene (6 bases). The sequence derives from a man in his sixties with active or convalescent COVID-19. CDR3: CASSIGYGRTERNYGYTF. For the CDR3, the DNA is TGTGCCAGTAGTATCGGCTACGGCAGGACAGAACGTAACTATGGCTACACCTTC.